This T cell receptor beta chain was observed in a study of blood T cell repertoires in COVID-19. V gave up 5 bases and J gave up 4 bases; unmatched junction bases: 12. Germline V CDR1 and CDR2: MNHEY, SMNVEV (reference sequence). This CDR3 is 16 amino acids long. Original processing methods: Using reference gene primer amplification, nucleated cell counts were estimated. The table came from immunoSEQ multiplex PCR; TCRdb's copy has only in-frame clones and leaves some out. That table furnishes V, J and clone size, whereas the DNA furnished D and trimming. The sample holds roughly 230,000 clones, 85% to 90% seen once.

The rearrangement links TRBV27 to TRBJ2-7; 9 bases align to TRBD1. Sequencing was carried out using peripheral blood. This clonotype originated in a middle-aged woman who had recovered from COVID-19. DNA for the CDR3: TGTGCCAGCAGTACTCAACAGGGGGCGAAATTATACGAGCAGTACTTC. Translation: CASSTQQGAKLYEQYF.